Listed here are 28 T cell receptor beta chains from one sample, sequenced in a study of low-dose radiotherapy and immunotherapy resistance in tumors. TRAV- and TRBV-specific primers were used for first-strand cDNA, which covered alpha and beta chains. Both a constant-region primer and a V-primer adapter served to amplify TCRs across 15 to 25 PCR cycles. Each CDR3 protein is one row after TCRdb ran MiXCR on the reads. The table records roughly 17,000 distinct CDR3 sequences, approximately 63% of them present only once. Receptor source: a human donor with advanced metastatic prostate, ovarian, gallbladder or colorectal cancer (not recorded which). This table probably holds off-target reads from a library built for another chain.

This clonotype was recorded only once. At one end, the junction sequence differs from germline, possibly due to a read error. CDR3 nucleotides: TGTGCCAGCAGCGACTTGAGCGGGGGAGCCAAAAACATTCAGTACTTC. Protein sequence: CASSDLSGGAKNIQYF. The chain couples TRBV4-1 to TRBJ2-4; 8 bases align to TRBD2. Germline V gene sequence: CDR1 MGHRA, CDR2 YSYEKL. CDR3 length: 16 amino acids.

The chain uses TRBV2 and TRBJ1-2; no definite D call. The CDR3 length is 13 residues. CDR1 and CDR2 from the germline V gene are SNHLY and FYNNEI. Trimming removed 3 bases at V and 0 bases at J, with 5 bases between. This CDR3 reads CASSDSSNYGYTF. CDR3 nucleotide sequence: TGTGCCAGCAGTGACAGCTCTAACTATGGCTACACCTTC. The entire variable domain, with the rest obtained from reference TRBV2 and TRBJ1-2, is as follows: EPEVTQTPSHQVTQMGQEVILRCVPISNHLYFYWYRQILGQKVEFLVSFYNNEISEKSEIFDDQFSVERPDGSNFTLKIRSTKLEDSAMYFCASSDSSNYGYTFGSGTRLTVV.

The CDR3 region is CATSRVIANYGYTF. The CDR3 DNA sequence: TGTGCCACCAGCAGAGTGATAGCTAACTATGGCTACACCTTC. The chain is built from TRBV15 and TRBJ1-2; unclear D gene. There are 14 residues in the CDR3. Trimming stripped 1 base from V and 0 bases from J, with 6 bases between. Germline-derived CDR1 and CDR2 are LNHNV and YYDKDF (reference sequence).

This chain connects TRBV28 to TRBJ1-5, with D unresolved. Trimming took 1 base from V and 9 from J, leaving 10 bases between them. The CDR3 has 13 residues. Germline V gene lookup returns CDR1 MDHEN and CDR2 SYDVKM. CDR3 protein: CASSLSAVRPQHF. In nucleotides, the CDR3 is TGTGCCAGCAGTTTATCGGCGGTCCGGCCCCAGCATTTT.

This clonotype has a single count. The chain uses TRBV20-1 and TRBJ2-3; TRBD2 agrees at 10 bases. There are 14 residues in the CDR3. The germline V gene encodes CDR1 DFQATT and CDR2 SNEGSKA (reference sequence). V shed 3 bases and J 6 bases; nucleotides not matched to a gene: 6. Written as DNA, the CDR3 is TGCAGTGCTAGCTCAGCGGGGGGGCCCGATACGCAGTATTTT. Its translation: CSASSAGGPDTQYF.

The V and J genes are TRBV12-3 or TRBV12-4 and TRBJ2-5; 9 bases line up with TRBD1. This CDR3 has 14 residues. J was trimmed by 4 bases and V by 5 bases; bases with no gene match: 5. Written as DNA, the CDR3 is TGTGCCAGCAGTCCCAGGACAGGGGCAGAGACCCAGTACTTC. Amino acids: CASSPRTGAETQYF.

This clonotype was detected a few times. This chain uses TRBV3-1 with TRBJ1-4; D remains ambiguous. Germline CDR1 is LGHDT and CDR2 is YNNKEL (reference sequence). The CDR3 runs to 15 residues. The germline V and J ends were trimmed by 4 bases and 0 bases, with 9 bases remaining between them. CDR3 coding DNA: TGTGCCAGCAGCCCTCGGTTTGCAACTAATGAAAAACTGTTTTTT. Amino acid sequence: CASSPRFATNEKLFF.

This clonotype has more than one count but fewer than ten. The chain has TRBV6-4 and TRBJ2-1, with TRBD1 identical over 8 bases. The CDR3 length is 17 residues. From germline, CDR1 is MRHNA and CDR2 SNTAGT. The trim removed 5 bases at V and 7 bases at J, leaving 16 bases unmatched. Written as DNA, the CDR3 is TGTGCCAGCAGTCCCTTTACTCGGCAGGGGGCCCGGAATGAGCAGTTCTTC. Translated: CASSPFTRQGARNEQFF.

This sequence joins TRBV9 and TRBJ1-1; maybe TRBD1 (6 bases). V was pared by 2 bases and J by 0 bases, with 11 bases between. CDR1 is SGDLS, CDR2 YYNGEE, per germline. The CDR3 totals 15 residues. The CDR3: CASSVSGVMNTEAFF. The CDR3 DNA reads TGTGCCAGCAGCGTCTCAGGGGTTATGAACACTGAAGCTTTCTTT.

The chain combines TRBV15 with TRBJ1-3; a possible D gene is TRBD1 (5 bases). Germline lookup yields CDR1 LNHNV and CDR2 YYDKDF (reference sequence). The CDR3 totals 14 residues. Trimming left V 3 bases short and J 7 bases short, with 13 bases between. The chain's CDR3 is CATSSGAEGNTIYF. In nucleotides, the CDR3 is TGTGCCACCAGCAGCGGCGCAGAGGGGAACACCATATATTTT.

A single count supports this clonotype. V gene TRBV29-1 combines with J gene TRBJ1-5, with D unresolved. Looked up from germline, CDR1 is SQVTM and CDR2 is ANQGSEA. V lost 6 bases, J lost 0 bases, and 9 bases lay in between. The CDR3 totals 13 residues. The CDR3 spells CSVSRGSNQPQHF. The CDR3 region has the DNA TGCAGCGTGTCCCGGGGTAGCAATCAGCCCCAGCATTTT.

This rearrangement joins TRBV12-3 or TRBV12-4 to TRBJ2-7, with 7 bases matching TRBD1. The CDR3 contains 15 residues. The J segment lost 3 bases and the V segment lost 5 bases, leaving 10 bases of the junction unmatched. The CDR3 DNA reads as TGTGCCAGCAGTCCCGGGGACAGAGAAAACTACGAGCAGTACTTC. It is translated as CASSPGDRENYEQYF.

The chain joins TRBV19 to TRBJ1-1; 8 nucleotides align to TRBD1. CDR1 and CDR2 (germline): LNHDA, SQIVND (reference sequence). Germline trimming cut 4 bases from V and 0 bases from J; bases unmatched to any gene: 1. The CDR3 is made up of 14 amino acids. DNA of the CDR3: TGTGCCAGTAGTAGGGGACAGGTGAACACTGAAGCTTTCTTT. Protein product: CASSRGQVNTEAFF.

The chain recombines TRBV28 with TRBJ2-3, with TRBD1 identical over 7 bases. V dropped 5 bases and J dropped 4; count of bases not matched to a gene: 3. Per germline, CDR1 MDHEN and CDR2 SYDVKM. This CDR3 has 13 amino acids. As DNA, the CDR3 is TGTGCCAGCAGTGTGACAGGGCCAGATACGCAGTATTTT. It translates to CASSVTGPDTQYF.

This clonotype turned up a few times. The chain carries TRBV2 and TRBJ2-2, with D possibly TRBD1 on 6 matching bases. Germline values: CDR1 SNHLY, CDR2 FYNNEI. V gave up 7 bases and J gave up 5 bases, with 11 bases separating them. This CDR3 region has 13 residues. Here the CDR3 DNA reads TGTGCCAGCAACCGGGACACAACCGGGGAGCTGTTTTTT. Its protein is CASNRDTTGELFF.

The V gene is TRBV6-6, the J gene TRBJ2-7; D may be TRBD2 (6 bases). The CDR3 has 14 amino acids. Germline V gene lookup returns CDR1 MNHNY and CDR2 SVGAGI (reference sequence). Trimming left V 5 bases short and J 3 bases short, with 14 bases between. The CDR3 DNA follows: TGTGCCAGCAGTCTCGGTCGGAGGGGCTACGAGCAGTACTTC. Translation: CASSLGRRGYEQYF.

The genes are TRBV29-1 and TRBJ2-3; TRBD1 matches 10 bases. Germline V CDR1 and CDR2: SQVTM, ANQGSEA. With V trimmed by 7 bases and J by 5 bases, 6 bases remained unmatched. This CDR3 contains 13 residues. CDR3 sequence reads: CSATGGGGDTQYF. DNA for the CDR3: TGCAGCGCGACAGGGGGCGGGGGAGATACGCAGTATTTT.

This clonotype has more than one count but fewer than ten. The chain carries TRBV13 and TRBJ2-7; 8 nucleotides agree with TRBD2. The V segment lost 4 bases and the J segment 6 bases; nucleotides outside the gene matches: 8. The CDR3 sequence is 14 residues long. CDR1 and CDR2 from the germline V gene are PRHDT and FYEKMQ (reference sequence). Written as DNA, the CDR3 is TGTGCCAGCAGCTCAACCCCGGGGGGGATCGAGCAGTACTTC. Translation gives CASSSTPGGIEQYF. Combining the CDR3 with reference TRBV13 and TRBJ2-7 gives the whole variable domain AAGVIQSPRHLIKEKRETATLKCYPIPRHDTVYWYQQGPGQDPQFLISFYEKMQSDKGSIPDRFSAQQFSDYHSELNMSSLELGDSALYFCASSSTPGGIEQYFGPGTRLTVT.

The chain uses TRBV6-8 and TRBJ2-5; D gene unclear. In germline, CDR1 is MNHGY, CDR2 SAAAGT. The CDR3 is made up of 13 amino acids. Trimming removed 0 bases from V and 9 bases from J, with 11 bases in between. CDR3 DNA sequence: TGTGCCAGCAGTTACTCGAACCCAAGGGCCCAGTACTTC. Amino acid sequence: CASSYSNPRAQYF.

The rearrangement uses TRBV27 and TRBJ1-2; the match to TRBD1 covers 11 bases. Per germline, CDR1 MNHEY and CDR2 SMNVEV (reference sequence). J was trimmed by 7 bases and V by 6 bases; bases with no gene match: 7. The CDR3 is 14 residues long. In DNA, the CDR3 is TGTGCCAGCAGCCTCGGACAGGGGGCTAGTGGCTACACCTTC. Translating it yields CASSLGQGASGYTF.

This rearrangement joins TRBV28 to TRBJ1-5; 9 nucleotides align to TRBD1. Germline V CDR1 and CDR2: MDHEN, SYDVKM. The CDR3 extends over 15 amino acids. J lost 5 bases, V lost 6 bases, and 8 bases had no gene match. CDR3 coding DNA: TGTGCCAGCAGGGCCGGACAGGGGATGTATCAGCCCCAGCATTTT. Residues: CASRAGQGMYQPQHF. Complete variable domain (other parts from reference TRBV28 and TRBJ1-5): DVKVTQSSRYLVKRTGEKVFLECVQDMDHENMFWYRQDPGLGLRLIYFSYDVKMKEKGDIPEGYSVSREKKERFSLILESASTNQTSMYLCASRAGQGMYQPQHFGDGTRLSIL.

The chain has TRBV9 and TRBJ2-2; D is ambiguous. The V gene's germline CDR1 is SGDLS and CDR2 YYNGEE. The V and J ends lost 0 bases and 0 bases respectively, with 6 bases between them. The CDR3 runs to 15 residues. The CDR3 region is CASSVGSTNTGELFF. The CDR3 region has the DNA TGTGCCAGCAGCGTAGGCAGTACGAACACCGGGGAGCTGTTTTTT.

This sequence joins TRBV15 and TRBJ2-3; the D gene could be TRBD1 or TRBD2 (5 bases each). V lost 3 bases to trimming and J lost 2 bases, with 6 bases between them. CDR1 LNHNV and CDR2 YYDKDF come from the germline V gene (reference sequence). The CDR3 length is 13 residues. CDR3 sequence: CATSRGTTDTQYF. CDR3 in DNA: TGTGCCACCAGCAGGGGGACCACAGATACGCAGTATTTT. Full variable domain (outside the CDR3, taken from reference TRBV15 and TRBJ2-3): DAMVIQNPRYQVTQFGKPVTLSCSQTLNHNVMYWYQQKSSQAPKLLFHYYDKDFNNEADTPDNFQSRRPNTSFCFLDIRSPGLGDTAMYLCATSRGTTDTQYFGPGTRLTVL.

In its sample, this clonotype was seen a few times. CDR3 protein: CASSLIDGGARSEQYF. CDR3 nucleotide sequence: TGCGCCAGCAGCTTGATCGACGGGGGCGCGAGGTCCGAGCAGTACTTC. The V call is TRBV5-1, the J call TRBJ2-7, with D perhaps given as TRBD1 or TRBD2 (6 bases each). CDR3 length: 16 residues. CDR1 and CDR2 (germline): SGHRS, YFSETQ. V was pared by 1 base and J by 6 bases, with 20 bases between.

The V gene is TRBV6-2 or TRBV6-3, the J gene TRBJ2-5; possibly TRBD1 for D (6 bases). The CDR3 is made up of 13 amino acids. Germline loops: CDR1 MNHEY, CDR2 SVGEGT. The V and J ends lost 5 bases and 3 bases respectively, with 10 bases between them. The CDR3 bases are TGTGCCAGCAGTAACCGACAGGAAGAGACCCAGTACTTC. Its translation is CASSNRQEETQYF.

The chain employs TRBV7-9 and TRBJ1-1; D possibly corresponds to TRBD1 (5 bases). This CDR3 is built from 16 residues. Germline CDR1 SEHNR, CDR2 FQNEAQ (reference sequence). V was trimmed by 5 bases and J by 7 bases, leaving 23 bases between them. CDR3 nucleotide sequence: TGTGCCAGCAGCACAGACCACAGGAGCCGGTTTGGTGAAGCTTTCTTT. Translated: CASSTDHRSRFGEAFF. Full variable domain (missing parts from reference TRBV7-9 and TRBJ1-1): DTGVSQNPRHKITKRGQNVTFRCDPISEHNRLYWYRQTLGQGPEFLTYFQNEAQLEKSRLLSDRFSAERPKGSFSTLEIQRTEQGDSAMYLCASSTDHRSRFGEAFFGQGTRLTVV.

This clonotype is labeled large. The chain is built from TRBV4-2 and TRBJ2-7; 14 bases are a match to TRBD2. The CDR3 has 16 residues. Germline CDR1 reads LGHNA; CDR2 reads YNFKEQ. V trimming: 0 bases; J trimming: 2 bases; junction bases outside the gene matches: 0. CDR3 sequence reads: CASSQETSGGAYEQYF. CDR3 bases: TGTGCCAGCAGCCAAGAGACTAGCGGGGGGGCCTACGAGCAGTACTTC.

The rearrangement joins TRBV2 to TRBJ2-2; 9 nucleotides align to TRBD1. Unmatched junction bases numbered 3, after V lost 8 bases and J lost 2 bases. Germline CDR1 and CDR2: SNHLY and FYNNEI. The CDR3 is made up of 14 amino acids. CDR3 DNA sequence: TGTGCCAGCTGGGGACAGGGTAACACCGGGGAGCTGTTTTTT. Translating it yields CASWGQGNTGELFF.